What follows are 21 T cell receptor beta chains derived from one specimen sequenced in a study of post-analysis software for immune sequencing data. Study-wide results and limits: Controls had lower frequencies than patients of a few TRBV segments, which included TRBV5-6, TRBV5-1 and TRBV20-1.

No antigens are known for them. cDNA libraries of TCR beta carried unique molecular identifiers. TCRdb reprocessed the PCR reads via MiXCR and lists one record per CDR3 protein. The sample has roughly 670,000 distinct CDR3 sequences, roughly three fifths seen once; the top ten hold approximately 10%. Sequencing was carried out using blood. Every receptor here comes from a girl aged 2 to 9 with multiple sclerosis.

The chain employs TRBV29-1 and TRBJ2-7; D gene ambiguous. This CDR3 has 13 amino acids. Deletions cut 4 bases from V and 2 bases from J, with 12 bases between. The germline gives CDR1 SQVTM, CDR2 ANQGSEA. The CDR3 DNA follows: TGCAGCGTTGTAGCATCTGAAGCCTACGAGCAGTACTTC. Its translation is CSVVASEAYEQYF.

J is TRBJ1-5 and V is TRBV30; D remains ambiguous. The V end lost 0 bases, the J end lost 5 bases, and 8 bases lay between the germline ends. The germline V gene encodes CDR1 GTSNPN and CDR2 SVGIG (reference sequence). The CDR3 spans 13 residues. This chain's CDR3 is CAWSVERDQPQHF. The CDR3 DNA reads TGTGCCTGGAGTGTGGAAAGGGATCAGCCCCAGCATTTT.

CDR3 region: CSAGQGLGNSPLHF. The CDR3 nucleotides read TGCAGTGCTGGACAGGGGTTGGGTAATTCACCCCTCCACTTT. This chain connects TRBV20-1 to TRBJ1-6; 9 bases line up with TRBD1. With V trimmed by 5 bases and J by 6 bases, 5 bases remained unmatched. This CDR3 spans 14 amino acids. Looked up from germline, CDR1 is DFQATT and CDR2 is SNEGSKA (reference sequence).

The chain carries TRBV4-1 and TRBJ1-4; D not resolved. V lost 6 bases to trimming and J lost 0 bases, with 11 bases between them. Germline assignment: CDR1 MGHRA and CDR2 YSYEKL. The CDR3 covers 15 residues. The CDR3 sequence: CASRVPGTTNEKLFF. The CDR3 region has the DNA TGCGCCAGCAGGGTTCCTGGAACAACTAATGAAAAACTGTTTTTT.

This sequence joins TRBV11-2 and TRBJ2-7; D remains unclear. Germline V lookup: CDR1 SGHAT, CDR2 FQNNGV. The CDR3 contains 12 residues. Between the trimmed V and J ends, which lost 3 bases and 3 bases, there was a span of 6 bases. The CDR3: CASSFVDYEQYF. The CDR3 bases are TGTGCCAGCAGCTTCGTGGACTACGAGCAGTACTTC.

This chain connects TRBV29-1 to TRBJ2-3, with 7 bases aligning to TRBD1. This CDR3 comprises 15 residues. CDR1 SQVTM and CDR2 ANQGSEA come from the germline V gene. Losses at the gene ends were 0 bases for V and 0 bases for J; bases not matched to a gene: 3. CDR3 sequence (DNA): TGCAGCGTTGAAGAGACAGGGCTCAGCACAGATACGCAGTATTTT. Translating it yields CSVEETGLSTDTQYF.

This clonotype was counted once. V gene TRBV29-1 combines with J gene TRBJ2-5, with D perhaps TRBD2 (6 bases). Germline V CDR1 and CDR2: SQVTM, ANQGSEA. V lost 5 bases and J 6 bases, leaving 10 bases between the germline ends. The CDR3 is 11 residues long. The CDR3 DNA reads as TGCAGCGTTCGGGCGGGGAAGACCCAGTACTTC. Encoded protein: CSVRAGKTQYF. Full variable domain (missing parts from reference TRBV29-1 and TRBJ2-5): SAVISQKPSRDICQRGTSLTIQCQVDSQVTMMFWYRQQPGQSLTLIATANQGSEATYESGFVIDKFPISRPNLTFSTLTVSNMSPEDSSIYLCSVRAGKTQYFGPGTRLLVL.

This clonotype was observed a handful of times. The chain has TRBV12-3 or TRBV12-4 and TRBJ1-2, with D possibly being TRBD1 (6 bases). This CDR3 is built from 12 residues. The ends were cut back, 6 bases at V and 7 bases at J, with 12 bases in the middle. CDR3 coding DNA: TGTGCCAGCAGCCCCGGGGGCTCTGGCTACACCTTC. Protein: CASSPGGSGYTF.

In this sample, this clonotype turned up many times. V is TRBV10-3 and J is TRBJ2-3, with D perhaps matching TRBD1 (7 bases). Trimming cost V 6 bases and J 7 bases, with 14 bases left between them. Looked up from germline, CDR1 is ENHRY and CDR2 is SYGVKD. The CDR3 runs 13 residues. The CDR3 nucleotides read TGTGCCATCAGCGGAGGGGGCGCGAATACGCAGTATTTT. Residues: CAISGGGANTQYF.

The V gene is TRBV7-9, the J gene TRBJ1-2; TRBD1 matches at 9 bases. V was clipped by 4 bases and J by 4 bases; unmatched bases: 13. CDR3 length equals 17 residues. Germline values: CDR1 SEHNR, CDR2 FQNEAQ (reference sequence). This chain's CDR3 is CASSSGTGSGRGYGYTF. The CDR3 nucleotides are TGTGCCAGCAGCTCCGGGACAGGGTCGGGCAGGGGCTATGGCTACACCTTC.

There are many counts of this clonotype. This chain uses TRBV12-3 or TRBV12-4 with TRBJ2-5; TRBD2 agrees at 7 bases. V was clipped by 3 bases and J by 5 bases; unmatched bases: 3. The CDR3 is 13 amino acids. The CDR3 coding sequence is TGTGCCAGCAGTTTCTCGGGAGGCGAGACCCAGTACTTC. Its protein is CASSFSGGETQYF.

The V and J genes are TRBV5-5 and TRBJ1-5, with D unresolved. The length of the CDR3 is 15 residues. Trimming removed 2 bases from V and 0 bases from J, with 9 bases in between. Germline CDR1 and CDR2: SGHKS and YYEKEE (reference sequence). This CDR3 reads CASSLVGNSNQPQHF. The CDR3 bases are TGTGCCAGCAGCTTAGTAGGAAATAGCAATCAGCCCCAGCATTTT.

The CDR3 loop reads CASSVGQGIETQYF. The CDR3 DNA reads TGTGCCAGCAGCGTGGGACAGGGAATTGAGACCCAGTACTTC. The J gene is TRBJ2-5, the V gene TRBV2; TRBD1 matches at 9 bases. From germline, CDR1 is SNHLY and CDR2 FYNNEI. The CDR3 runs 14 residues. V lost 6 bases and J lost 5; bases outside the gene matches: 7.

The J gene is TRBJ2-6, the V gene TRBV5-1; D possibly corresponds to TRBD1 (6 bases). Trimming left V 0 bases short and J 5 bases short, with 18 bases between. CDR1 and CDR2 from the germline V gene are SGHRS and YFSETQ. The CDR3 runs to 18 residues. CDR3 sequence: CASSLVRQGFSRANVLTF. The DNA of the CDR3 is TGCGCCAGCAGCTTGGTGAGGCAGGGGTTTTCGCGGGCCAACGTCCTGACTTTC. The full variable domain, with the rest looked up from reference TRBV5-1 and TRBJ2-6, is KAGVTQTPRYLIKTRGQQVTLSCSPISGHRSVSWYQQTPGQGLQFLFEYFSETQRNKGNFPGRFSGRQFSNSRSEMNVSTLELGDSALYLCASSLVRQGFSRANVLTFGAGSRLTVL.

This clonotype was seen a few times. The chain is built from TRBV6-5 and TRBJ2-3, with 7 bases matching TRBD1. The germline V gene encodes CDR1 MNHEY and CDR2 SVGAGI. J lost 2 bases, V lost 4 bases, and 6 bases had no gene match. The CDR3 consists of 15 residues. CDR3 DNA sequence: TGTGCCAGCAGTTCGATGACAGGGTACACAGATACGCAGTATTTT. Residues: CASSSMTGYTDTQYF.

The CDR3 sequence is CSVIRQGAWGGIAKNIQYF. The CDR3 DNA sequence: TGCAGCGTCATTCGACAGGGGGCTTGGGGCGGGATAGCCAAAAACATTCAGTACTTC. The chain combines TRBV29-1 with TRBJ2-4; TRBD1 matches at 10 bases. The CDR3 is 19 residues long. Germline lookup yields CDR1 SQVTM and CDR2 ANQGSEA. V was clipped by 6 bases and J by 0 bases; unmatched bases: 17.

The chain recombines TRBV18 with TRBJ1-6, with 9 bases aligning to TRBD1. Germline V gives CDR1 KGHSH, CDR2 LQKENI. The junction had 3 bases not matched to a gene; V was cut back by 2 bases and J by 7 bases. This CDR3 spans 15 amino acids. The CDR3 reads CASSPTGQGNSPLHF. The CDR3 DNA is TGTGCCAGCTCACCAACGGGACAGGGAAATTCACCCCTCCACTTT.

J is TRBJ2-7 and V is TRBV7-8; D gene ambiguous. CDR3 length: 13 residues. V gave up 1 base and J gave up 5 bases, with 9 bases separating them. Germline CDR1 SGHVS, CDR2 FQNEAQ. CDR3 in DNA: TGTGCCAGCAGCTTAGACGGGTCGGACGAGCAGTACTTC. Translating it yields CASSLDGSDEQYF.

The sample holds one count of this clonotype. The V call is TRBV11-1, the J call TRBJ2-1; 7 bases align to TRBD2. Germline trimming cut 5 bases from V and 7 bases from J; bases unmatched to any gene: 20. Germline V lookup: CDR1 SGHAT, CDR2 FQDESV (reference sequence). The CDR3 is 18 amino acids. The CDR3 coding sequence is TGTGCCAGCAGCCCGAAATGGGTGGCGGGAGAAATGGGGAATGAGCAGTTCTTC. This sequence encodes CASSPKWVAGEMGNEQFF.

V usage is TRBV7-2 and J usage is TRBJ1-1; perhaps TRBD1 as D (5 bases). Looked up from germline, CDR1 is SGHTA and CDR2 is FQGNSA. CDR3 size: 14 residues. Trimming left V 5 bases short and J 1 base short, with 11 bases between. The CDR3 loop reads CASSIQGENTEAFF. The CDR3 DNA is TGTGCCAGCAGCATCCAGGGCGAGAACACTGAAGCTTTCTTT.

The V call is TRBV15, the J call TRBJ2-5; 7 bases agree with TRBD1. V shed 3 bases and J 5 bases; nucleotides not matched to a gene: 9. The CDR3 runs to 15 residues. Germline V CDR1 and CDR2: LNHNV, YYDKDF (reference sequence). The DNA for the CDR3 is TGTGCCACCAGCAGTATCGGGACAGTGGTTGAGACCCAGTACTTC. Encoded protein: CATSSIGTVVETQYF.